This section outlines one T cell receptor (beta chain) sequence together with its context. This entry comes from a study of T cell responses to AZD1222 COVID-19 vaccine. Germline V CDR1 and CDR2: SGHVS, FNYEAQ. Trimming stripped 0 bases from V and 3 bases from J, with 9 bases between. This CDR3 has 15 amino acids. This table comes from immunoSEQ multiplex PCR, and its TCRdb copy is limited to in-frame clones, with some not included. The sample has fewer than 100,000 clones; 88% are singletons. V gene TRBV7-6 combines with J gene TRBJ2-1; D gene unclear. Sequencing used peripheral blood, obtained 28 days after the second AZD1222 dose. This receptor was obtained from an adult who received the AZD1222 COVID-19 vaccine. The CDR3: CASSLAGINYNEQFF. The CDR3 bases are TGTGCCAGCAGCTTAGCGGGAATTAACTACAATGAGCAGTTCTTC.